This entry is about one TCR beta chain. TCRdb keeps only in-frame clones here, not all; method: immunoSEQ multiplex PCR. The sample contains more than 55,000 clones, about 87% of which appear only once. The sample belongs to a study of blood T cell repertoires in COVID-19. J gave up 1 base and V 4 bases, and 1 base lay outside the gene matches. The germline gives CDR1 MNHNS, CDR2 SASEGT. The CDR3 is made up of 14 amino acids. Sample: peripheral blood. The rearrangement joins TRBV6-1 to TRBJ2-3; 8 bases align to TRBD2. This TCR derives from a man aged 55 to 70 with active or convalescent COVID-19. The CDR3 protein is CASSGAGGTDTQYF. In DNA, the CDR3 is TGTGCCAGCAGTGGAGCGGGAGGCACAGATACGCAGTATTTT.